This T cell receptor (beta chain) was observed in a study of regulatory T cells in long-lasting Graves disease. Construction of the TCR beta libraries employed iRepertoire HTBI primers in conjunction with Arm-PCR of CDR3 regions. In TCRdb, the multiplex PCR reads were re-called with MiXCR into one record per CDR3 protein. The table shows hundreds of thousands of distinct CDR3 sequences, with under 20% occurring only once. Time point specified: newly diagnosed GD, antithyroid drugs for less than 3 months. RNA extracted from PBMCs served as the sequencing template. Patients of an endocrinology department in Xi'an, China, were included. Findings of the study overall: Accuracy may have suffered from the small sample size.

Only one count was recorded for this clonotype. Antigen specificity is unknown. These sequences were also reported in another study, on T cells in Graves' hyperthyroidism and ophthalmopathy. That work adds: Recently diagnosed hyperthyroidism of less than 2 months' duration affected patients aged 18 to 65.

Sample: peripheral blood mononuclear cells (PBMCs), taken at new diagnosis, from a patient treated with antithyroid drugs. This sequence originates from a woman aged 30 to 39 with Graves disease.

CDR3 loop: CASSWGTGKYQETQYF. CDR3 sequence (DNA): TGTGCCAGCAGTTGGGGGACAGGGAAATACCAAGAGACCCAGTACTTC. The V call is TRBV27, the J call TRBJ2-5; 9 bases match TRBD1. Trimming removed 4 bases from V and 0 bases from J; junction bases left unmatched: 6. The germline CDR1 and CDR2 sequences are MNHEY and SMNVEV (reference sequence). The CDR3 is 16 amino acids.